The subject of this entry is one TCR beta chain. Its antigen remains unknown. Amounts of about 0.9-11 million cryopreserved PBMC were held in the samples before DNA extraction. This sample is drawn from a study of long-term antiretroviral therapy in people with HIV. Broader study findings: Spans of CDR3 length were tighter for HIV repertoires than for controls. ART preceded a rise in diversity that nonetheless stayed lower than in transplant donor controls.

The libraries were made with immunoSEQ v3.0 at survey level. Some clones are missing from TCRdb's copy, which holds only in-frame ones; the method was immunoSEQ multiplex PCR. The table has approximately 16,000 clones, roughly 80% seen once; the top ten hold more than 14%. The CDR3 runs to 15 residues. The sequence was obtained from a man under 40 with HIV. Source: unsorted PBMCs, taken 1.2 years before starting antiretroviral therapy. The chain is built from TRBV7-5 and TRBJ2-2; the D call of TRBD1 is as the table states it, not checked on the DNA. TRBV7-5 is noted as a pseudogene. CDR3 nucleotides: TGTGCCAGAAGCTTCCTTCCAGGGGACACCGGGGAGCTGTTTTTT. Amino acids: CARSFLPGDTGELFF.